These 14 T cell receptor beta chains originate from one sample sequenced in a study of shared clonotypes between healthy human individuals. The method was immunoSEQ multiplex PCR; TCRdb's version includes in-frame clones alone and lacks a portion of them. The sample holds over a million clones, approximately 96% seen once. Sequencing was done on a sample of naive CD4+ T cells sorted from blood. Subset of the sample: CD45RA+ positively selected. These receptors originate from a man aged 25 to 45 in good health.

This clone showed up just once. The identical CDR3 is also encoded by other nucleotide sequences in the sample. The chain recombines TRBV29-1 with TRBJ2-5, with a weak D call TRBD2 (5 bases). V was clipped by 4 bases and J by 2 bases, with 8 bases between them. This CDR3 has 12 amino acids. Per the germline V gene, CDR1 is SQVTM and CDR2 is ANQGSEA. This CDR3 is CSVGGRQETQYF. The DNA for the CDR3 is TGCAGCGTTGGAGGGCGGCAAGAGACCCAGTACTTC.

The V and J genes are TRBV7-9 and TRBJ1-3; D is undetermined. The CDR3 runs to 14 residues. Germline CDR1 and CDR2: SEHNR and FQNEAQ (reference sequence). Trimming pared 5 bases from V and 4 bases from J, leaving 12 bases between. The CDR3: CASSRVSQGNTIYF. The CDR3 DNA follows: TGTGCCAGCAGCCGGGTCTCGCAGGGAAACACCATATATTTT.

The CDR3 spells CASSSWTVDSYEQYF. The CDR3 DNA follows: TGTGCCAGCAGCTCCTGGACAGTTGACTCCTACGAGCAGTACTTC. The chain employs TRBV5-4 and TRBJ2-7; possible D gene TRBD1, 6 bases. Germline V gives CDR1 SGHNT, CDR2 YYREEE (reference sequence). The V gene lost 3 bases and the J gene lost 0 bases, with 13 bases spanning the gap. The CDR3 is 15 residues long.

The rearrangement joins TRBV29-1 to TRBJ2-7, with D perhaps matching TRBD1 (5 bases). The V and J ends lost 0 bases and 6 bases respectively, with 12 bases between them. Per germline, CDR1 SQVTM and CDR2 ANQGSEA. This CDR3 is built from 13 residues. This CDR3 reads CSVEEARGSEQYF. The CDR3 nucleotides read TGCAGCGTTGAAGAGGCAAGGGGATCCGAGCAGTACTTC.

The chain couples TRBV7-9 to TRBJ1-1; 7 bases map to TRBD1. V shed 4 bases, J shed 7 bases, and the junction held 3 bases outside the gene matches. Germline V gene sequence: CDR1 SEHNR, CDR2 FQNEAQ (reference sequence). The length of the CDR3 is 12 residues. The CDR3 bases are TGTGCCAGCAGCTCCTCAGGGGGTGAAGCTTTCTTT. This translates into CASSSSGGEAFF. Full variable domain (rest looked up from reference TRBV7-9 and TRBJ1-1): DTGVSQNPRHKITKRGQNVTFRCDPISEHNRLYWYRQTLGQGPEFLTYFQNEAQLEKSRLLSDRFSAERPKGSFSTLEIQRTEQGDSAMYLCASSSSGGEAFFGQGTRLTVV.

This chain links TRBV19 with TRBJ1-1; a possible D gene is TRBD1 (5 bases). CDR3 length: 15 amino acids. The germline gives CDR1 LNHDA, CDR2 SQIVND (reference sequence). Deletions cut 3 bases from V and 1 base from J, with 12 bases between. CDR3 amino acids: CASSIGDSKNTEAFF. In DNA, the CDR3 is TGTGCCAGTAGTATTGGTGACAGCAAGAACACTGAAGCTTTCTTT.

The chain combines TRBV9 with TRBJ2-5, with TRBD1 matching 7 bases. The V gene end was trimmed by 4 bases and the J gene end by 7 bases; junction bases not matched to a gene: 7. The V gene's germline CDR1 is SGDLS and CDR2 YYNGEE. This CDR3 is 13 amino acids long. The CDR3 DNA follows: TGTGCCAGCAGCTTCCGACAGGGTGGGACCCAGTACTTC. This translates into CASSFRQGGTQYF.

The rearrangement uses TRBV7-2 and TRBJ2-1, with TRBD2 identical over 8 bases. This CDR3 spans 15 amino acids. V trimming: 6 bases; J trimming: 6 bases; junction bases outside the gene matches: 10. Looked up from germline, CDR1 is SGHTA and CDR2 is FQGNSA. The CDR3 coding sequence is TGTGCCAGCAGGGCAGCGGGAGAACTCCTCAATGAGCAGTTCTTC. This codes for CASRAAGELLNEQFF. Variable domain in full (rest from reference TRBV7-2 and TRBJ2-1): GAGVSQSPSNKVTEKGKDVELRCDPISGHTALYWYRQSLGQGLEFLIYFQGNSAPDKSGLPSDRFSAERTGGSVSTLTIQRTQQEDSAVYLCASRAAGELLNEQFFGPGTRLTVL.

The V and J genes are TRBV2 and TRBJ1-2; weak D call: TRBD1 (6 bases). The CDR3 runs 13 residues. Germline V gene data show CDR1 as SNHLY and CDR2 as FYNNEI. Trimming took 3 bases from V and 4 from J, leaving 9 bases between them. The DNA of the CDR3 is TGTGCCAGCAGTGAGGGGGACACCTATGGCTACACCTTC. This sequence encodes CASSEGDTYGYTF.

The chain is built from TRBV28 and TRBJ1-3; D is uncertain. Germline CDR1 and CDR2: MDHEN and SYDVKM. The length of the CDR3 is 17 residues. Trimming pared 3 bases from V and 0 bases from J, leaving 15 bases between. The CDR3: CASSFPGVASSGNTIYF. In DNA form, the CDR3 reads TGTGCCAGCAGTTTCCCCGGGGTCGCCAGCTCTGGAAACACCATATATTTT.

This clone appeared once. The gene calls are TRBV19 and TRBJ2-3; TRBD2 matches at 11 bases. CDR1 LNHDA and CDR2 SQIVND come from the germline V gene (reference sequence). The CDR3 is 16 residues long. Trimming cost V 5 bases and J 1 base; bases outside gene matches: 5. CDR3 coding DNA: TGTGCCAGTAGTTTCCTAGCGGGAGGTCGCACAGATACGCAGTATTTT. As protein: CASSFLAGGRTDTQYF. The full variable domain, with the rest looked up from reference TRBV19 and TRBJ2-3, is DGGITQSPKYLFRKEGQNVTLSCEQNLNHDAMYWYRQDPGQGLRLIYYSQIVNDFQKGDIAEGYSVSREKKESFPLTVTSAQKNPTAFYLCASSFLAGGRTDTQYFGPGTRLTVL.

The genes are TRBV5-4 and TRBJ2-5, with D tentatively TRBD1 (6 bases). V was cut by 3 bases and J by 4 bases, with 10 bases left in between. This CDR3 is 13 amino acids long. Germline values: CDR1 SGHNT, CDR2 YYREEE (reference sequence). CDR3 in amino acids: CASSSTGSETQYF. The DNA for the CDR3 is TGTGCCAGCAGCTCAACAGGGTCAGAGACCCAGTACTTC.

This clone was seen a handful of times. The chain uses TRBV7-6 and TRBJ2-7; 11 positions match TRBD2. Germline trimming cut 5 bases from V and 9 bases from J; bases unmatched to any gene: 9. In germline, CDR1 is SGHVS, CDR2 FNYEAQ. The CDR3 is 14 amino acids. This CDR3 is CASSTGTSGGGQYF. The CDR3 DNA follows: TGTGCCAGCAGCACCGGGACTAGCGGAGGAGGGCAGTACTTC.

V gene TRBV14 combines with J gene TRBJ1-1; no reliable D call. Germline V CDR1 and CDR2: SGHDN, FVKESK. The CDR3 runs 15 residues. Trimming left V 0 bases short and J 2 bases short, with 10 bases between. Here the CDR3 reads CASSQEAVTNTEAFF. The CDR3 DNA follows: TGTGCCAGCAGCCAAGAGGCAGTGACTAACACTGAAGCTTTCTTT.